The TCR beta chain under discussion was sequenced for a study of blood T cell repertoires in COVID-19. Overall study context: Sites across the United States, Italy and Spain contributed samples from acute and convalescent COVID-19.

Germline V gene sequence: CDR1 LGHDT, CDR2 YNNKEL (reference sequence). The V end was cut by 1 base, the J end by 7 bases, with 14 bases between. CDR3 length equals 16 residues. The method was immunoSEQ multiplex PCR; TCRdb's version includes in-frame clones alone and lacks a portion of them. Of approximately 500,000 clones listed, more than 75% were seen once; the top ten hold approximately 1.8%. Adults between about 18 and 89 years of age took part from 24 US areas. The chain couples TRBV3-1 (or the pseudogene TRBV3-2) to TRBJ1-6; D is perhaps TRBD1 (5 bases). This TCR was recovered from a woman in her thirties or forties who had recovered from COVID-19. Source material: PBMCs or T cells enriched from blood (not recorded which). This CDR3 is CASSQVPPGGNSPLHF. The DNA of the CDR3 is TGTGCCAGCAGCCAAGTACCCCCGGGGGGAAATTCACCCCTCCACTTT.